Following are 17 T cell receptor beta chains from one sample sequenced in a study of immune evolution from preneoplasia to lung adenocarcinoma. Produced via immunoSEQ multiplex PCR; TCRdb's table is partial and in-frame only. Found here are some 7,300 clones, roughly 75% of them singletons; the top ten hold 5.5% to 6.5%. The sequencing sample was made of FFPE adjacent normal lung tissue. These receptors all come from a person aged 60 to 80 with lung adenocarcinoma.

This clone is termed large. CDR3 nucleotides: TGTGCCAGCAGCTTAGGCCTAGCGGGAGATCTCAATGAGCAGTTCTTC. Amino acids: CASSLGLAGDLNEQFF. J is TRBJ2-1 and V is TRBV7-9; 10 bases agree with TRBD2. Looked up from germline, CDR1 is SEHNR and CDR2 is FQNEAQ (reference sequence). Trimming took 1 base from V and 6 from J; bases not matched to a gene: 6. The CDR3 contains 16 residues.

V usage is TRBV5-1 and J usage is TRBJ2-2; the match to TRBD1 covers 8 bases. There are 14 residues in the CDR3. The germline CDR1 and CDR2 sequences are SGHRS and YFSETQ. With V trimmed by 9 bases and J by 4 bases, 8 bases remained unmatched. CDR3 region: CATKTGAVTGELFF. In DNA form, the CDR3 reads TGCGCCACCAAGACAGGGGCTGTCACCGGGGAGCTGTTTTTT.

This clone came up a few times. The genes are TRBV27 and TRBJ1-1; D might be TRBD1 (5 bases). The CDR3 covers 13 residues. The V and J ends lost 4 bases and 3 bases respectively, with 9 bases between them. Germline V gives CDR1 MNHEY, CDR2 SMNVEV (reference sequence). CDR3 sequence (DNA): TGTGCCAGCAGTTATAGACAGCACACTGAAGCTTTCTTT. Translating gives CASSYRQHTEAFF.

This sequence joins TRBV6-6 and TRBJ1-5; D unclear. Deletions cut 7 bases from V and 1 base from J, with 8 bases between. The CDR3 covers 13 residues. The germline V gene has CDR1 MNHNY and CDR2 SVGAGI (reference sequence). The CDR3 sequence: CASTRVSNQPQHF. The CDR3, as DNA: TGTGCCAGCACCAGAGTCAGCAATCAGCCCCAGCATTTT.

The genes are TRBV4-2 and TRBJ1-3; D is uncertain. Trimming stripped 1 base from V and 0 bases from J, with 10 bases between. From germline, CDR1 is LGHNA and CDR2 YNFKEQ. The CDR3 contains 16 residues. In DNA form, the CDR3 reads TGTGCCAGCAGCCAAGCCAAGGGTGGCTCTGGAAACACCATATATTTT. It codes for CASSQAKGGSGNTIYF.

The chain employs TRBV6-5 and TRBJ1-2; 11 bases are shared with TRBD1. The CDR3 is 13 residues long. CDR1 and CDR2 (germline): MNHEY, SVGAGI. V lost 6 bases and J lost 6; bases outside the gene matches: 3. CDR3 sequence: CASSRTGGDGYTF. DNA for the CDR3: TGTGCCAGCAGCCGGACAGGGGGCGATGGCTACACCTTC.

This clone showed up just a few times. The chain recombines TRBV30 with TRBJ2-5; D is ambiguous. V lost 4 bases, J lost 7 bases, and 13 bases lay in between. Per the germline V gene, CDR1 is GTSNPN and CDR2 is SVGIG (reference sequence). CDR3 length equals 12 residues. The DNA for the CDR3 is TGTGCCTGGAATAACCCGGGCGGGACCCAGTACTTC. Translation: CAWNNPGGTQYF.

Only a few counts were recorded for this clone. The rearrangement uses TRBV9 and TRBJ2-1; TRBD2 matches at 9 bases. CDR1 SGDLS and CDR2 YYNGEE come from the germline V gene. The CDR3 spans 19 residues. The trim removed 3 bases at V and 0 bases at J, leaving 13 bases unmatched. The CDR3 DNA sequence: TGTGCCAGCAGCGACCGGACTAGCGCGTCGTTCCACTCCTACAATGAGCAGTTCTTC. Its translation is CASSDRTSASFHSYNEQFF. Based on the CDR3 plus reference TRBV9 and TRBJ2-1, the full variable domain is DSGVTQTPKHLITATGQRVTLRCSPRSGDLSVYWYQQSLDQGLQFLIQYYNGEERAKGNILERFSAQQFPDLHSELNLSSLELGDSALYFCASSDRTSASFHSYNEQFFGPGTRLTVL.

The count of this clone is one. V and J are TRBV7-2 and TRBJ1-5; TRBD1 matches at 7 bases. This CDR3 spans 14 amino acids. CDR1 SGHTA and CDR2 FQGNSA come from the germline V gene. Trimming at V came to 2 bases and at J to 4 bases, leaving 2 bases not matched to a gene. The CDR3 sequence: CASSLRGPNQPQHF. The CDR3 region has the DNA TGTGCCAGCAGCTTAAGGGGGCCGAATCAGCCCCAGCATTTT.

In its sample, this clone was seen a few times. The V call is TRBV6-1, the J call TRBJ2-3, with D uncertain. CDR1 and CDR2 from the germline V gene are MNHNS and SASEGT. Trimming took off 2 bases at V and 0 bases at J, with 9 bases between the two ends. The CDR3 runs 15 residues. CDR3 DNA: TGTGCCAGCAGTGAACGAGTGGGAAGCACAGATACGCAGTATTTT. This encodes CASSERVGSTDTQYF.

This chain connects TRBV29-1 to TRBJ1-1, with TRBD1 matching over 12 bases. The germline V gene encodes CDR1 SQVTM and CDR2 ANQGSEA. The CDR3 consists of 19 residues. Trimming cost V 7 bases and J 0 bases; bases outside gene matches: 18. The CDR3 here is CSATPRDRGRVSVNTEAFF. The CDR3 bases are TGCAGCGCCACCCCCCGGGACAGGGGGCGTGTATCGGTGAACACTGAAGCTTTCTTT.

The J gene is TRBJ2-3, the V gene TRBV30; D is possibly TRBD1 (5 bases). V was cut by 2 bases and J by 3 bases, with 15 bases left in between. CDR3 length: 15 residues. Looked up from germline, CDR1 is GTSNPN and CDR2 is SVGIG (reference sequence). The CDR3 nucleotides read TGTGCCTGGAGTCTCCACCCAGACAGAACAGATACGCAGTATTTT. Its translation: CAWSLHPDRTDTQYF.

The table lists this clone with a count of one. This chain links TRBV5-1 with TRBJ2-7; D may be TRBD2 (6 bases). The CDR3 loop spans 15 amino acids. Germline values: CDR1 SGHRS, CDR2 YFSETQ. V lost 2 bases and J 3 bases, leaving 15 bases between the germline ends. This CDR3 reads CASSLNSGGFYEQYF. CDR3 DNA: TGCGCCAGCAGCTTAAATAGCGGAGGATTCTACGAGCAGTACTTC.

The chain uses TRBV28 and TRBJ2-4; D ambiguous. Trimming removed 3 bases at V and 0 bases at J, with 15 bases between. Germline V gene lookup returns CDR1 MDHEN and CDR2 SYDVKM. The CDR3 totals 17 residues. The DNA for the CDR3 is TGTGCCAGCAGTTTTACTGGAACAGCACTAGCCAAAAACATTCAGTACTTC. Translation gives CASSFTGTALAKNIQYF.

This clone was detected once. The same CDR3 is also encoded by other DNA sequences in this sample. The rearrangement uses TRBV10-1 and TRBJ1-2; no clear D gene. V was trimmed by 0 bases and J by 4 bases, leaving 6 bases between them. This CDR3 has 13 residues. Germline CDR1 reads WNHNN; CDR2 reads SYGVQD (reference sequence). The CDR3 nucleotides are TGCGCCAGCAGTGAGTCGAAGAGCTATGGCTACACCTTC. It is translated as CASSESKSYGYTF.

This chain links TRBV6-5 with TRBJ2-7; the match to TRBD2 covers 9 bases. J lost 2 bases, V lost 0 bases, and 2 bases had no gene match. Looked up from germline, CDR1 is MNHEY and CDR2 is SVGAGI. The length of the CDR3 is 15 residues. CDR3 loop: CASSYSTSGTYEQYF. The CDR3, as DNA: TGTGCCAGCAGTTACTCGACTAGCGGAACCTACGAGCAGTACTTC.

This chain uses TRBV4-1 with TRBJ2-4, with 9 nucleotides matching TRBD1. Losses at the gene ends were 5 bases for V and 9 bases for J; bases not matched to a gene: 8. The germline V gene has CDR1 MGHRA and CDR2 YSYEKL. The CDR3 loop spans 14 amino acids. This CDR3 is CASSGGQGSSIQYF. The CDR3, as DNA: TGCGCCAGCAGCGGGGGACAGGGAAGTTCCATTCAGTACTTC.